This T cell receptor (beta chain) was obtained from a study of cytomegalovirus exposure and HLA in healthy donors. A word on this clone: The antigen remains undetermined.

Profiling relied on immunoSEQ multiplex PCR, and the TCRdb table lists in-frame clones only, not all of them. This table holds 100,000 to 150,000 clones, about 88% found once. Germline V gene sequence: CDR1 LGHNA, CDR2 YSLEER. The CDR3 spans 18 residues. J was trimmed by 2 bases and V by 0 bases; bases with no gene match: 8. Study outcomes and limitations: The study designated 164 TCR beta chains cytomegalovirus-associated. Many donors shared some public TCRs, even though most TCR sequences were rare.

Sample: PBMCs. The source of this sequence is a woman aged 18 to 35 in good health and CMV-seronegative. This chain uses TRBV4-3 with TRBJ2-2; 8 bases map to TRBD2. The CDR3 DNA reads TGCGCCAGCAGCCAAGAATGGAGCGGGAGTTTTAACACCGGGGAGCTGTTTTTT. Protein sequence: CASSQEWSGSFNTGELFF.